These T cell receptor beta chains were read from a single sample in a study of tumor-infiltrating lymphocytes in primary liver carcinoma. TCRdb called the multiplex PCR reads again in MiXCR, with one record for every CDR3 protein. The sample has 150,000 to 200,000 distinct CDR3 sequences; approximately 86% are singletons. Sequencing input: tumor tissue from primary liver carcinoma. The source is a man aged 35 to 55 with primary liver carcinoma and hepatitis B virus infection. Both conserved end residues are part of each CDR3. A D gene is named only where the DNA matches it firmly. Clone size is given for some rows only: seen once, a few or many times, or a class if the clone is expanded.

abundance: NA; j_gene: TRBJ1-1; len: 14; d_gene: NA; v_gene: TRBV25-1; CDR3aa: CASNELGEYTQALF; CDR3nt: TGTGCCAGCAATGAATTGGGGGAATACACTCAAGCTCTCTTT
abundance: NA; j_gene: TRBJ1-5; len: 13; d_gene: NA; v_gene: TRBV6-2/TRBV6-3; CDR3aa: CASTLGDNQPQHF; CDR3nt: TGTGCCAGCACCCTAGGGGACAATCAGCCCCAGCATTTC
abundance: NA; j_gene: TRBJ2-1; len: 17; d_gene: TRBD1; v_gene: TRBV6-6; CDR3aa: CASSYSVGQGVRNEQFF; CDR3nt: TGTGCGAGCAGTTACTCGGTGGGACAGGGCGTACGCAATGAGCAGTTCTTC
abundance: NA; j_gene: TRBJ2-1; len: 14; d_gene: TRBD2; v_gene: TRBV7-2; CDR3aa: CASSLQAGTNDQIF; CDR3nt: TGTGCCAGCAGCTTACAAGCGGGAACTAATGATCAGATCTTC
abundance: NA; j_gene: TRBJ2-7; len: 14; d_gene: TRBD2; v_gene: TRBV5-1; CDR3aa: CASSPGLVNPWKYF; CDR3nt: TGCGCCAGCAGTCCGGGACTAGTTAACCCGTGGAAGTACTTC
abundance: NA; j_gene: TRBJ1-1; len: 13; d_gene: TRBD1; v_gene: TRBV6-1; CDR3aa: CASPSTGGTEGFF; CDR3nt: TGTGCCAGCCCCAGCACAGGGGGCACTGAAGGTTTCTTT
abundance: NA; j_gene: TRBJ2-3; len: 16; d_gene: NA; v_gene: TRBV11-2; CDR3aa: CASCLAASVDGVYPYF; CDR3nt: TGTGCCAGCTGCTTAGCCGCGTCCGTGGACGGCGTGTATCCCTATTTT
abundance: NA; j_gene: TRBJ2-4; len: 17; d_gene: NA; v_gene: TRBV11-1; CDR3aa: CTSRFPGTCGTRNIQYF; CDR3nt: TGTACCAGTAGGTTTCCCGGGACTTGCGGGACCAGAAACATTCAGTACTTC
abundance: NA; j_gene: TRBJ2-5; len: 17; d_gene: TRBD2; v_gene: TRBV5-1; CDR3aa: CASNSYGLVGEQETQYF; CDR3nt: TGCGCCAGCAACTCCTACGGACTAGTGGGAGAGCAAGAGACCCAGTATTTC
abundance: NA; j_gene: TRBJ1-1; len: 14; d_gene: NA; v_gene: TRBV7-9; CDR3aa: CASSFQQGSPEAFF; CDR3nt: TGTGCCAGTAGCTTTCAACAGGGCTCCCCTGAAGCTTTCTTT
abundance: once; j_gene: TRBJ2-1; len: 12; d_gene: NA; v_gene: TRBV29-1; CDR3aa: CGVLIPTSEQFF; CDR3nt: TGCGGCGTTTTAATCCCCACCAGTGAGCAGTTCTTC
abundance: NA; j_gene: TRBJ1-1; len: 14; d_gene: NA; v_gene: TRBV1; CDR3aa: CTSSPDRKNTDAFF; CDR3nt: TGCACGAGCAGCCCCGACAGAAAAAACACTGACGCTTTCTTT
abundance: many; j_gene: TRBJ2-3; len: 13; d_gene: NA; v_gene: TRBV11-2; CDR3aa: CASSLYRGDTQYF; CDR3nt: TGTGCCAGCAGCCTTTATCGGGGAGATACGCAGTATTTT
abundance: NA; j_gene: TRBJ2-5; len: 14; d_gene: NA; v_gene: TRBV7-9; CDR3aa: CASSRGRVEGTQYF; CDR3nt: TGTGCCAGCAGCCGCGGGCGGGTGGAGGGGACCCAGTATTTC
abundance: NA; j_gene: TRBJ1-1; len: 15; d_gene: NA; v_gene: TRBV29-1; CDR3aa: CSVGPGWAMNSEAFF; CDR3nt: TGCAGCGTTGGACCAGGGTGGGCCATGAACAGTGAAGCTTTCTTT
abundance: NA; j_gene: TRBJ2-4; len: 14; d_gene: NA; v_gene: TRBV28; CDR3aa: CVSSGAVAKNIKYF; CDR3nt: TGTGTCAGCAGTGGGGCGGTGGCCAAAAACATTAAGTACTTC
abundance: NA; j_gene: TRBJ2-5; len: 12; d_gene: NA; v_gene: TRBV11-1; CDR3aa: CGSCLEGAAQYF; CDR3nt: TGTGGCAGCTGTCTAGAGGGTGCGGCCCAGTACTTC
abundance: NA; j_gene: TRBJ1-2; len: 14; d_gene: NA; v_gene: TRBV5-5; CDR3aa: CASNAGTINYGYTF; CDR3nt: TGTGCCAGCAACGCTGGGACAATTAACTATGGCTACACCTTC
abundance: NA; j_gene: TRBJ1-4; len: 16; d_gene: TRBD1; v_gene: TRBV7-9; CDR3aa: CAGSLAIDRGKEKLFF; CDR3nt: TGTGCCGGCAGCTTAGCTATCGACAGGGGGAAGGAAAAACTGTTTTTT
abundance: NA; j_gene: TRBJ1-2; len: 11; d_gene: NA; v_gene: TRBV29-1; CDR3aa: CGDDSCYGYTF; CDR3nt: TGCGGCGACGACAGCTGCTATGGCTACACCTTC
abundance: NA; j_gene: TRBJ2-1; len: 15; d_gene: NA; v_gene: TRBV6-1; CDR3aa: CASSEGVAAYNEQFF; CDR3nt: TGTGCCAGCAGTGAAGGAGTAGCGGCATACAATGAACAATTCTTC
abundance: NA; j_gene: TRBJ1-1; len: 14; d_gene: NA; v_gene: TRBV6-6; CDR3aa: CAVGGGFQIIEAFF; CDR3nt: TGTGCAGTGGGAGGCGGGTTTCAGATCATTGAAGCTTTCTTT
abundance: NA; j_gene: TRBJ2-3; len: 14; d_gene: TRBD1; v_gene: TRBV12-3/TRBV12-4; CDR3aa: CAIRTGTGTDTQYF; CDR3nt: TGTGCCATCAGAACAGGGACAGGGACGGATACGCAGTATTTT
abundance: NA; j_gene: TRBJ2-1; len: 16; d_gene: NA; v_gene: TRBV12-3/TRBV12-4; CDR3aa: CASSGPRRTPPDELFF; CDR3nt: TGTGCCAGCAGTGGGCCCCGGCGGACCCCTCCTGATGAGCTGTTCTTC
abundance: NA; j_gene: TRBJ2-3; len: 14; d_gene: NA; v_gene: TRBV20-1; CDR3aa: CSGGGGASTDTQYF; CDR3nt: TGCAGTGGGGGTGGCGGAGCTAGCACAGATACGCAGTATTTT
abundance: NA; j_gene: TRBJ2-1; len: 14; d_gene: TRBD2; v_gene: TRBV6-1; CDR3aa: CANSELAGMNEQLF; CDR3nt: TGTGCCAACAGTGAACTAGCGGGTATGAATGAGCAGTTATTC
abundance: NA; j_gene: TRBJ2-3; len: 14; d_gene: NA; v_gene: TRBV29-1; CDR3aa: CRVSWTEASDTQYF; CDR3nt: TGCAGGGTTTCCTGGACAGAGGCGTCAGATACGCAGTATTTT
abundance: NA; j_gene: TRBJ2-1; len: 14; d_gene: NA; v_gene: TRBV11-3; CDR3aa: CASSLGPSNNEQVF; CDR3nt: TGTGCCAGCAGCTTAGGCCCCTCGAACAATGAGCAGGTCTTC
abundance: NA; j_gene: TRBJ2-4; len: 17; d_gene: NA; v_gene: TRBV11-1; CDR3aa: CASSFPGTCGARNIQYF; CDR3nt: TGTGCCAGCAGCTTTCCCGGGACTTGCGGGGCCAGAAACATTCAGTATTTC
abundance: many; j_gene: TRBJ2-3; len: 16; d_gene: TRBD1; v_gene: TRBV5-6; CDR3aa: CASSIYRGPSTDTQYF; CDR3nt: TGTGCCAGCAGCATCTACAGGGGGCCTAGCACAGATACGCAGTATTTT
abundance: NA; j_gene: TRBJ2-1; len: 17; d_gene: TRBD2; v_gene: TRBV4-2; CDR3aa: CASSQEPGLAGGNEQFF; CDR3nt: TGTGCCAGCAGCCAAGAGCCTGGGCTAGCGGGAGGCAATGAGCAGTTCTTC
abundance: NA; j_gene: TRBJ2-2; len: 15; d_gene: NA; v_gene: TRBV29-1; CDR3aa: CSVAGNVGRIGELFF; CDR3nt: TGCAGCGTTGCGGGGAATGTAGGGCGAATCGGGGAGCTGTTTTTT
abundance: once; j_gene: TRBJ1-2; len: 13; d_gene: TRBD1; v_gene: TRBV12-3/TRBV12-4; CDR3aa: CASSLTGVVCYTF; CDR3nt: TGTGCCAGCAGCTTAACAGGGGTAGTCTGCTACACCTTC
abundance: NA; j_gene: TRBJ2-1; len: 16; d_gene: TRBD2; v_gene: TRBV4-2; CDR3aa: CAGPRGVAGGRSEQFF; CDR3nt: TGTGCCGGCCCCAGAGGGGTAGCGGGAGGGCGTAGTGAGCAGTTCTTC
abundance: NA; j_gene: TRBJ2-3; len: 19; d_gene: NA; v_gene: TRBV11-1; CDR3aa: CASSSGESSVGARTDTQYF; CDR3nt: TGCGCCAGCAGCTCTGGGGAAAGCTCTGTTGGAGCACGCACAGATACGCAGTATTTT
abundance: NA; j_gene: TRBJ2-3; len: 14; d_gene: NA; v_gene: TRBV5-5; CDR3aa: CASCLETGTDMQYF; CDR3nt: TGTGCCAGCTGCTTGGAGACGGGAACAGATATGCAGTATTTT
abundance: many; j_gene: TRBJ1-3; len: 16; d_gene: TRBD1; v_gene: TRBV6-5; CDR3aa: CASSFGQGRVGNTIYF; CDR3nt: TGTGCCAGCAGCTTCGGACAGGGGAGAGTGGGAAACACCATATATTTT
abundance: NA; j_gene: TRBJ1-5; len: 14; d_gene: NA; v_gene: TRBV28; CDR3aa: CVSSTTMRYQPQHF; CDR3nt: TGTGTCAGCTCCACGACAATGAGGTATCAGCCCCAGCATTTT
abundance: NA; j_gene: TRBJ2-4; len: 17; d_gene: TRBD2; v_gene: TRBV11-1; CDR3aa: CAGSFPGASGTKNVQYF; CDR3nt: TGTGCCGGCAGCTTTCCCGGGGCTAGCGGGACCAAAAACGTTCAATACTTC
abundance: many; j_gene: TRBJ2-7; len: 12; d_gene: TRBD2; v_gene: TRBV13; CDR3aa: CASSLGTSGQYF; CDR3nt: TGTGCCAGCAGCTTGGGGACTAGCGGGCAGTACTTC
abundance: few; j_gene: TRBJ2-1; len: 14; d_gene: NA; v_gene: TRBV29-1; CDR3aa: CSVLRTESYNEQFF; CDR3nt: TGCAGCGTTCTTCGGACGGAATCATACAATGAGCAGTTCTTC
abundance: NA; j_gene: TRBJ2-2; len: 13; d_gene: NA; v_gene: TRBV29-1; CDR3aa: CSVGVVSTGELFF; CDR3nt: TGCAGCGTTGGAGTAGTGAGCACCGGGGAGCTGTTTTTT